Listed below are T cell receptor beta chains from one sample, sequenced in a study of cytomegalovirus exposure and HLA in healthy donors. TCRdb keeps only in-frame clones here, not all; method: immunoSEQ multiplex PCR. The table includes 200,000 to 250,000 clones, under 95% detected once. Sequencing was carried out using PBMCs. All receptors come from a woman between 18 and 29 years old in good health and CMV-seronegative. The CDR3 runs from the conserved cysteine through the conserved F or W. Each record gives: clone size, CDR3 length, D gene, J gene, V gene, CDR3 DNA, CDR3 protein. A D gene is named only where the DNA matches it firmly. Clone sizes are given selectively: once, few, many, or a class where the clone is expanded.

-	13	-	TRBJ1-5	TRBV28	TGTGCCAGCACCAGGGGAGCAGGACAGCCCCAGCATTTT	CASTRGAGQPQHF
-	13	TRBD2	TRBJ2-3	TRBV29-1	TGCAGCGGGGGGACTAGCGGTCCAGATACGCAGTATTTT	CSGGTSGPDTQYF
-	16	TRBD2	TRBJ2-1	TRBV7-2	TGTGCCAGCAGCCCCTCCGGACTAGCGGGAGGGTATGAGCAGTTCTTC	CASSPSGLAGGYEQFF
-	15	TRBD2	TRBJ2-1	TRBV27	TGTGCCAGCAGTAGACTAGCGGGAGTTAAGCATGAGCAGTTCTTC	CASSRLAGVKHEQFF
-	18	-	TRBJ2-2	TRBV27	TGTGCCAGCAGCCATCTCTTCGACAGTCGCGGATTCGCCGGGGAGCTGTTTTTT	CASSHLFDSRGFAGELFF
-	13	-	TRBJ1-6	TRBV6-5	TGTGCCAGCATGCGGCAGGGGAATTCACCCCTCCACTTT	CASMRQGNSPLHF
-	11	-	TRBJ2-7	TRBV20-1	TGCAGTGCTAGACCGGCCTACGAGCAGTACTTC	CSARPAYEQYF
-	13	-	TRBJ2-5	TRBV11-3	TGTGCCAGCAGCCCTGCGGAGTTGGAGACCCAGTACTTC	CASSPAELETQYF
-	13	TRBD1	TRBJ1-2	TRBV30	TGTGCCTGGAGTGGGGACAGGGGGGAAGGCTACACCTTC	CAWSGDRGEGYTF
-	15	-	TRBJ2-7	TRBV4-1	TGCGCCAGCAGCCAAGTCAATAGAGAGATCTACGAGCAGTACTTC	CASSQVNREIYEQYF
-	14	TRBD1	TRBJ2-1	TRBV28	TGTGCCAGCAGTTTCCAGGGGGACTACAATGAGCAGTTCTTC	CASSFQGDYNEQFF
-	14	TRBD1	TRBJ1-1	TRBV5-4	TGTGCCAGCAGCCCGGACAGGGTTGGAACTGAAGCTTTCTTT	CASSPDRVGTEAFF
-	13	-	TRBJ2-5	TRBV5-1	TGCGCCAGCTCACGGGTCGTTTCAGAGACCCAGTACTTC	CASSRVVSETQYF
-	15	-	TRBJ1-2	TRBV15	TGTGCCACCAGCAGAGATCGGGCAGGAGGCGGGGGCTACACCTTC	CATSRDRAGGGGYTF
-	18	TRBD2	TRBJ2-7	TRBV4-2	TGTGCCAGCAGCCAAGAGGGCACTCTAGCGGGAGTTGGGTACGAGCAGTACTTC	CASSQEGTLAGVGYEQYF
-	15	TRBD2	TRBJ2-1	TRBV27	TGTGCCAGCAGTTTATCGCGGCTAGCGGGAAGTGAGCAGTTCTTC	CASSLSRLAGSEQFF
-	14	-	TRBJ1-2	TRBV21-1	TGTGCCAGCAGCAAGCGACAGATTAACTATGGCTACACCTTC	CASSKRQINYGYTF
-	14	TRBD2	TRBJ2-7	TRBV6-5	TGTGCCAGCAGTCGACTAGCGGGAGAATACGAGCAGTACTTC	CASSRLAGEYEQYF
-	13	-	TRBJ2-4	TRBV30	TGTGCCTGGATCCGGTTGGAGGAAAACATTCAGTACTTC	CAWIRLEENIQYF
-	16	TRBD2	TRBJ2-3	TRBV29-1	TGCAGCGTTTCGGGCGGGAGGGGTCTGGGCACAGATACGCAGTATTTT	CSVSGGRGLGTDTQYF
-	14	-	TRBJ1-1	TRBV4-2	TGTGCCAGCAGCTATTCCGGGGGGGCTAGAGAAGCTTTCTTT	CASSYSGGAREAFF
-	11	-	TRBJ2-3	TRBV20-1	TGCAGTGCTAGACCAATAGATACGCAGTATTTT	CSARPIDTQYF
-	11	-	TRBJ2-5	TRBV20-1	TGCAGTGCTCTCGACATGGGGACCCAGTACTTC	CSALDMGTQYF
few	14	-	TRBJ1-1	TRBV2	TGTGCCAGCATGACCCGGGGTTCGGGCACTGAAGCTTTCTTT	CASMTRGSGTEAFF
-	15	TRBD1	TRBJ1-3	TRBV9	TGTGCCAGCAGCGTAGTCGGGACAGGGGGAAACACCATATATTTT	CASSVVGTGGNTIYF
-	13	TRBD1	TRBJ1-2	TRBV27	TGTGCCAGCAGTCCACTGACAGGGCTTGGCTACACCTTC	CASSPLTGLGYTF
-	14	TRBD2	TRBJ2-3	TRBV5-1	TGCGCCAGCAGCGGACGGGGGGACACAGATACGCAGTATTTT	CASSGRGDTDTQYF
once	15	TRBD1	TRBJ1-5	TRBV6-1	TGTGCCAGCAGGTCGACAGGGGGTAGCAATCAGCCCCAGCATTTT	CASRSTGGSNQPQHF
-	14	-	TRBJ2-7	TRBV13	TGTGCCAGCAGCTTTATAAGAAGGGGCCGCGAGCAGTACTTC	CASSFIRRGREQYF
-	16	TRBD2	TRBJ2-3	TRBV7-9	TGTGCCAGCAGCTTAGCGGATGGACTAGCGGGAGATACGCAGTATTTT	CASSLADGLAGDTQYF
-	13	-	TRBJ2-7	TRBV2	TGTGCCAGCAGTGATAACAGGGCCTACGAGCAGTACTTC	CASSDNRAYEQYF
-	15	-	TRBJ2-1	TRBV27	TGTGCCAGCAGTTCTACTAGGCGGGTTTTCAATGAGCAGTTCTTC	CASSSTRRVFNEQFF